These 25 T cell receptor beta chains share one sample of origin, sequenced in a study of T cells in Graves' hyperthyroidism and ophthalmopathy. Regions amplified from RNA transcripts were the TCR beta CDR3 regions. TCR CDR3 regions were first amplified by RT-PCR with HTBI primers. In TCRdb, the multiplex PCR reads were re-called with MiXCR into one record per CDR3 protein. The profile shows about 710,000 distinct CDR3 sequences, over 15% of them singletons. Input material: blood. These receptors all stem from a man between 18 and 35 years old with Graves' hyperthyroidism.

This clonotype was recorded a few times. The chain couples TRBV18 to TRBJ1-1; 7 nucleotides match TRBD1. Per germline, CDR1 KGHSH and CDR2 LQKENI. Trimming removed 3 bases from V and 2 bases from J; junction bases left unmatched: 6. CDR3 size: 15 residues. CDR3: CASSPWRQGNTEAFF. DNA for the CDR3: TGTGCCAGCTCACCTTGGAGACAGGGTAACACTGAAGCTTTCTTT.

This clonotype was seen a handful of times. V gene TRBV20-1 combines with J gene TRBJ2-3; weak D call: TRBD2 (5 bases). In germline, CDR1 is DFQATT, CDR2 SNEGSKA (reference sequence). The CDR3 has 12 amino acids. The CDR3 is CSSRGPSDTQYF. CDR3 bases: TGCAGCTCGAGAGGGCCCTCAGATACGCAGTATTTT.

This clonotype was counted ten times or more. This sequence joins TRBV3-1 and TRBJ2-7; 7 nucleotides line up with TRBD1. Trimming removed 2 bases from V and 2 bases from J; junction bases left unmatched: 3. Germline V gene data show CDR1 as LGHDT and CDR2 as YNNKEL (reference sequence). The CDR3 sequence is 14 residues long. The CDR3 DNA follows: TGTGCCAGCAGCCAATTCAGGGGGACCTACGAGCAGTACTTC. It translates to CASSQFRGTYEQYF.

This clonotype was counted many times. The chain uses TRBV7-3 and TRBJ1-1, with no clear D. This CDR3 has 13 amino acids. Trimming shortened V by 4 bases and J by 1 base, and 7 bases separated the two germline ends. Germline CDR1 SGHTA, CDR2 FQGTGA. The CDR3 sequence: CASSSARNTEAFF. The DNA for the CDR3 is TGTGCCAGCAGCTCGGCCAGGAACACTGAAGCTTTCTTT.

Many counts were recorded for this clonotype. The genes are TRBV14 and TRBJ2-7, with TRBD1 identical over 12 bases. The germline CDR1 and CDR2 sequences are SGHDN and FVKESK. The CDR3 is 15 amino acids. With 4 bases clipped from V and 5 bases from J, the junction kept 6 bases outside the gene matches. The CDR3 DNA is TGTGCCAGCAGCCCGGTCCGGGACAGGGGGCACGAGCAGTACTTC. Translation gives CASSPVRDRGHEQYF.

The CDR3 is CAISPGPGNQPQHF. As DNA, the CDR3 is TGTGCCATCAGTCCCGGGCCAGGGAATCAGCCCCAGCATTTT. This chain joins TRBV10-3 and TRBJ1-5, with D perhaps TRBD1 (5 bases). The CDR3 extends over 14 amino acids. From germline, CDR1 is ENHRY and CDR2 SYGVKD. V was clipped by 5 bases and J by 4 bases, with 12 bases between them.

At least ten counts were recorded for this clonotype. The rearrangement uses TRBV28 and TRBJ1-6; 8 nucleotides line up with TRBD1. The CDR3 is made up of 14 amino acids. V was clipped by 6 bases and J by 5 bases; unmatched bases: 3. CDR1 is MDHEN, CDR2 SYDVKM, per germline. The CDR3 bases are TGTGCCAGCAGCCCGGGACAGGATAATTCACCCCTCCACTTT. This codes for CASSPGQDNSPLHF. The full variable domain, completed using reference TRBV28 and TRBJ1-6, is DVKVTQSSRYLVKRTGEKVFLECVQDMDHENMFWYRQDPGLGLRLIYFSYDVKMKEKGDIPEGYSVSREKKERFSLILESASTNQTSMYLCASSPGQDNSPLHFGNGTRLTVT.

This clonotype appeared a few times. The gene calls are TRBV29-1 and TRBJ2-7, with 7 nucleotides matching TRBD1. Germline CDR1 and CDR2: SQVTM and ANQGSEA. J was trimmed by 2 bases and V by 5 bases; bases with no gene match: 6. CDR3 size: 13 residues. CDR3 nucleotides: TGCAGCGTTTCGACAGGGCCCACCTACGAGCAGTACTTC. It translates to CSVSTGPTYEQYF.

The gene calls are TRBV12-5 and TRBJ2-1; D gene unclear. V lost 3 bases, J lost 10 bases, and 22 bases lay in between. Per germline, CDR1 LGHNT and CDR2 FRNRAP. This CDR3 spans 16 amino acids. The CDR3 here is CASGFQAAGLRLEQFF. The CDR3 nucleotides read TGTGCTAGTGGTTTCCAGGCGGCAGGATTACGATTAGAGCAGTTCTTC.

Only a few counts were recorded for this clonotype. This chain links TRBV19 with TRBJ1-1, with 8 bases matching TRBD1. With V trimmed by 7 bases and J by 1 base, 8 bases remained unmatched. The germline gives CDR1 LNHDA, CDR2 SQIVND (reference sequence). The CDR3 length is 15 residues. The CDR3 region is CASKTPGTGNTEAFF. CDR3 DNA: TGTGCCAGTAAGACCCCCGGGACAGGGAACACTGAAGCTTTCTTT.

This clonotype has a count of ten or more. The chain has TRBV2 and TRBJ2-1; D gene ambiguous. The CDR3 runs to 11 residues. The V gene lost 6 bases and the J gene lost 4 bases, with 4 bases spanning the gap. Germline V gene lookup returns CDR1 SNHLY and CDR2 FYNNEI. CDR3 bases: TGTGCCAGCAGAAGATACAATGAGCAGTTCTTC. This sequence encodes CASRRYNEQFF.

This chain uses TRBV20-1 with TRBJ2-1; TRBD1 matches 7 bases. Germline V gene lookup returns CDR1 DFQATT and CDR2 SNEGSKA (reference sequence). The CDR3 spans 13 residues. V shed 3 bases, J shed 10 bases, and the junction held 9 bases outside the gene matches. The CDR3 bases are TGCAGTGCTAGGGGCACTTTGGGACAGGAGCAGTTCTTC. This translates into CSARGTLGQEQFF.

Many counts were recorded for this clonotype. The genes are TRBV28 and TRBJ2-1; 9 bases match TRBD1. The V gene end was trimmed by 4 bases and the J gene end by 8 bases; junction bases not matched to a gene: 15. The CDR3 has 17 residues. Per the germline V gene, CDR1 is MDHEN and CDR2 is SYDVKM. CDR3 residues: CASSSPKWGTGSYEQFF. The DNA for the CDR3 is TGTGCCAGCAGTTCCCCTAAGTGGGGGACAGGGTCGTATGAGCAGTTCTTC.

This clonotype was detected a few times. The CDR3 is CSVETGGGNYGYTF. The CDR3 DNA follows: TGCAGCGTTGAAACCGGGGGGGGAAACTATGGCTACACCTTC. V gene TRBV29-1 combines with J gene TRBJ1-2, with D maybe TRBD1 (5 bases). Looked up from germline, CDR1 is SQVTM and CDR2 is ANQGSEA. V was pared by 2 bases and J by 2 bases, with 12 bases between. The CDR3 contains 14 residues.

The chain links TRBV19 to TRBJ1-5; maybe TRBD1 (5 bases). Germline-derived CDR1 and CDR2 are LNHDA and SQIVND (reference sequence). Trimming took 10 bases from V and 3 from J, leaving 13 bases between them. This CDR3 region has 13 residues. In DNA, the CDR3 is TGTGCCACCCTGTGGGGCCTCAATCAGCCCCAGCATTTT. Encoded protein: CATLWGLNQPQHF.

This clonotype turned up a few times. V and J are TRBV6-6 and TRBJ1-6, with 7 bases identical to TRBD1. V shed 2 bases and J 7 bases; nucleotides not matched to a gene: 2. This CDR3 is built from 14 residues. The V gene's germline CDR1 is MNHNY and CDR2 SVGAGI (reference sequence). CDR3 region: CASSYTRGNSPLHF. Written as DNA, the CDR3 is TGTGCCAGCAGTTACACCAGGGGGAATTCACCCCTCCACTTT.

This clonotype was seen a few times. The chain has TRBV7-2 and TRBJ2-1; 10 bases fit TRBD2. V was clipped by 2 bases and J by 11 bases; unmatched bases: 6. CDR1 is SGHTA, CDR2 FQGNSA, per germline. The CDR3 totals 14 residues. DNA for the CDR3: TGTGCCAGCAGCTTATTGCTAGCGGGAGAACAGCAGTTCTTC. Its translation: CASSLLLAGEQQFF.

This clonotype came up a few times. J is TRBJ2-7 and V is TRBV10-3, with 8 nucleotides matching TRBD2. V lost 3 bases and J lost 4; bases outside the gene matches: 8. The CDR3 consists of 15 residues. Germline V gene lookup returns CDR1 ENHRY and CDR2 SYGVKD. The CDR3 is CAISDTPGGRYEQYF. CDR3 nucleotide sequence: TGTGCCATCAGTGATACTCCGGGAGGGAGGTACGAGCAGTACTTC.

The table lists this clonotype with many counts. The rearrangement uses TRBV10-3 and TRBJ2-7; 9 bases are shared with TRBD1. Germline CDR1 ENHRY, CDR2 SYGVKD. The CDR3 runs 14 residues. Trimming took 7 bases from V and 5 from J; bases not matched to a gene: 9. The CDR3 DNA follows: TGTGCCATCACCTCGGGACAGGGAATCCACGAGCAGTACTTC. This gives the protein CAITSGQGIHEQYF.

This clonotype was detected a few times. J is TRBJ2-1 and V is TRBV7-9; tentative D call: TRBD1 (9 bases). The germline gives CDR1 SEHNR, CDR2 FQNEAQ (reference sequence). The CDR3 has 18 amino acids. Trimming removed 6 bases at V and 8 bases at J, with 29 bases between. Written as DNA, the CDR3 is TGTGCCAGCAGTGAGAATGCGGGACTAGGACAGGGGATTCATGAGCAGTTCTTC. This gives the protein CASSENAGLGQGIHEQFF.

This clonotype was picked up many times. J is TRBJ1-1 and V is TRBV5-1; 7 bases fit TRBD1. The trim removed 0 bases at V and 5 bases at J, leaving 4 bases unmatched. There are 14 residues in the CDR3. Germline CDR1 is SGHRS and CDR2 is YFSETQ. CDR3 nucleotide sequence: TGCGCCAGCAGCTTGGTAGGGGGCGTAACTGAAGCTTTCTTT. Its translation is CASSLVGGVTEAFF.

V is TRBV7-9 and J is TRBJ1-5; unclear D gene. Germline V gene lookup returns CDR1 SEHNR and CDR2 FQNEAQ (reference sequence). CDR3 size: 13 residues. V lost 11 bases, J lost 3 bases, and 14 bases lay in between. CDR3 residues: CAVSYRDNQPQHF. Here the CDR3 DNA reads TGTGCCGTTTCATATCGAGACAATCAGCCCCAGCATTTT.

In its sample, this clonotype was seen many times. The V gene is TRBV13, the J gene TRBJ1-1; 8 nucleotides match TRBD1. This CDR3 is built from 15 residues. CDR1 is PRHDT, CDR2 FYEKMQ, per germline (reference sequence). V was clipped by 4 bases and J by 2 bases; unmatched bases: 6. The CDR3 loop is CASSSTGEVNTEAFF. CDR3 nucleotide sequence: TGTGCCAGCAGCTCGACAGGGGAGGTTAACACTGAAGCTTTCTTT.

This chain connects TRBV12-3 or TRBV12-4 to TRBJ2-3, with D tentatively TRBD1 or TRBD2 (5 bases each). Trimming pared 5 bases from V and 8 bases from J, leaving 14 bases between. This CDR3 is 13 amino acids long. DNA for the CDR3: TGTGCCAGCAGTGAGGGGCATGGGGGTACGCAGTATTTT. Its translation: CASSEGHGGTQYF.

The sample holds a few counts of this clonotype. The chain uses TRBV30 and TRBJ2-1; TRBD1 aligns across 9 bases. The CDR3 is 20 residues long. The V gene's germline CDR1 is GTSNPN and CDR2 SVGIG (reference sequence). V was clipped by 1 base and J by 4 bases; unmatched bases: 20. In DNA, the CDR3 is TGTGCCTGGAGTGGGCTCGGACAGGGGATGGGGGGGGCCTTTTACAATGAGCAGTTCTTC. As protein: CAWSGLGQGMGGAFYNEQFF.